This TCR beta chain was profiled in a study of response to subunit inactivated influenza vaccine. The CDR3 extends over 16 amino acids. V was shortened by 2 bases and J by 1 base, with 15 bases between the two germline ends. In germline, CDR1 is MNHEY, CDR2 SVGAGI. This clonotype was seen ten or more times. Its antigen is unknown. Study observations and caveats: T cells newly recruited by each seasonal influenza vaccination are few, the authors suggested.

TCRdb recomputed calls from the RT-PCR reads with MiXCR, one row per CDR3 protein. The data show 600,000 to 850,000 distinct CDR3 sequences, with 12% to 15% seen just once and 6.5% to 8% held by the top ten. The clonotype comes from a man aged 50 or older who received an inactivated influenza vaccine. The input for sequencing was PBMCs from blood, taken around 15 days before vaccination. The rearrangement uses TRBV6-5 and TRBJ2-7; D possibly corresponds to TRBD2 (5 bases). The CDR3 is CASSYPGKGRSYEQYF. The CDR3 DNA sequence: TGTGCCAGCAGTTACCCGGGAAAAGGCAGATCCTACGAGCAGTACTTC.